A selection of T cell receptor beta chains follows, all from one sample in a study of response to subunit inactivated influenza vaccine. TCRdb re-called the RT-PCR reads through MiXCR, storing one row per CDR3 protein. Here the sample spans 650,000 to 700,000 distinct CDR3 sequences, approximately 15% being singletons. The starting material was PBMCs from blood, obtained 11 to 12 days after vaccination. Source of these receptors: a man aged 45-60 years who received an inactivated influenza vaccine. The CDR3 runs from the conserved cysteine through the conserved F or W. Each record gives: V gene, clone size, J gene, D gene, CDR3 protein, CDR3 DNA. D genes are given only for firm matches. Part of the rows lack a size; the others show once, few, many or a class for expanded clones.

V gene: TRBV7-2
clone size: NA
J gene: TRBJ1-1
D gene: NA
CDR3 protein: CASSWPRGAQGPYQAFF
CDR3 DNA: TGTGCCAGCAGCTGGCCTCGGGGGGCTCAGGGTCCCTACCAAGCTTTCTTT

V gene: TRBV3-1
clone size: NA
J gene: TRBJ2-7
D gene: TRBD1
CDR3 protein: CASSQDGGQGDEQYF
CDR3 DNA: TGTGCCAGCAGCCAAGATGGGGGACAGGGTGACGAGCAGTACTTC

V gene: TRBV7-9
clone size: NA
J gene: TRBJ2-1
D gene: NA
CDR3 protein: CASSLDTGNEQFF
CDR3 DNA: TGTGCCAGCAGCTTAGACACCGGGAATGAGCAGTTCTTC

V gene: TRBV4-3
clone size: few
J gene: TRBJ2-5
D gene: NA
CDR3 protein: CASSQAGGAGETQYF
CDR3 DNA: TGCGCCAGCAGCCAAGCTGGGGGGGCAGGGGAGACCCAGTACTTC

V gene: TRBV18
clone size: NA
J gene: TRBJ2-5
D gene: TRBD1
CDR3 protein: CASSPRPGGSSGETQYF
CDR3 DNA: TGTGCCAGCTCACCACGTCCAGGGGGCTCGTCAGGAGAGACCCAGTACTTC

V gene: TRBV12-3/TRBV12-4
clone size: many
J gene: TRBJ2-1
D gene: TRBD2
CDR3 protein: CASSILAGGNEQFF
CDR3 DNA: TGTGCCAGCAGTATACTAGCGGGAGGCAATGAGCAGTTCTTC

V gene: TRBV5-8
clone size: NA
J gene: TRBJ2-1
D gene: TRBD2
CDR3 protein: CASSRDYLKFF
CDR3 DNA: TGTGCCAGCAGCCGGGACTACCTAAAGTTCTTC

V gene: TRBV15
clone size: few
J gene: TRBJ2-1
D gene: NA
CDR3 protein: CATSRDVGDEQFF
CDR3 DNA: TGTGCCACCAGCAGAGATGTGGGGGATGAGCAGTTCTTC

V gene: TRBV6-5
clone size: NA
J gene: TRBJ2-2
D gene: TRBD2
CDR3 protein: CASSSLAGGHFGELFF
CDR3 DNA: TGTGCCAGCAGTTCACTAGCGGGGGGGCACTTCGGGGAGCTGTTTTTT

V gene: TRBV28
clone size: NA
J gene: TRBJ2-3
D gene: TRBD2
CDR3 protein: CATKTSGHTDTQYF
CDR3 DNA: TGTGCCACCAAGACTAGCGGGCACACAGATACGCAGTATTTT

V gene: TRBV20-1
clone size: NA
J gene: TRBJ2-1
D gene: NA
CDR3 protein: CSARDLMKNEQFF
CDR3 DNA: TGCAGTGCTAGAGATCTGATGAAGAATGAGCAGTTCTTC

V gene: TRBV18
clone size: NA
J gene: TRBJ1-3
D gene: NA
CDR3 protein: CASSPSTGNGNTIYF
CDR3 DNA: TGTGCCAGCTCACCTTCCACAGGGAACGGAAACACCATATATTTT

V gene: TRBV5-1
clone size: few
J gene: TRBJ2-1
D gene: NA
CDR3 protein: CASSLAGSGNNEQFF
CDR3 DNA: TGCGCCAGCAGCTTGGCCGGTAGCGGAAACAATGAGCAGTTCTTC

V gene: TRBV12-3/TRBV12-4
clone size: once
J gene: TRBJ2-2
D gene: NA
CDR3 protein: CASSSVGERLFF
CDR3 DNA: TGTGCCAGCAGTAGCGTGGGGGAGAGGCTGTTTTTT

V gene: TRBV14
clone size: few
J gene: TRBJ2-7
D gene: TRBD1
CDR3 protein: CASRNRDSYEQYF
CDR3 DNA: TGTGCCAGCAGAAACCGGGACAGCTACGAGCAGTACTTC

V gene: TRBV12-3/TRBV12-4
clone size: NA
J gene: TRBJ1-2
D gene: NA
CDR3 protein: CASSFTGTGGYTF
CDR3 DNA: TGTGCCAGCAGTTTCACAGGGACGGGCGGCTACACCTTC

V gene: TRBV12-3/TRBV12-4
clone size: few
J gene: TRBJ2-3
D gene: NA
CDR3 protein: CASSFGGLTDTQYF
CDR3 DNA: TGTGCCAGCAGTTTTGGGGGACTCACAGATACGCAGTATTTT

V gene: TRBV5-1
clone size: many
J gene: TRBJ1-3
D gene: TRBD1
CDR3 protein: CASSDTGGSGNTIYF
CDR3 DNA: TGCGCCAGCAGCGATACAGGGGGCTCTGGAAACACCATATATTTT

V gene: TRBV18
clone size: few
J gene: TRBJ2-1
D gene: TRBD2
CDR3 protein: CASLRLAGGLSYNEQFF
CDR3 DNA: TGTGCCAGCTTGAGACTAGCGGGGGGCCTTTCCTACAATGAGCAGTTCTTC

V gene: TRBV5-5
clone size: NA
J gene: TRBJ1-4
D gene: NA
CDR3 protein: CASSYRVATNEKLFF
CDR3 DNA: TGTGCCAGCAGCTACAGGGTTGCAACTAATGAAAAACTGTTTTTT

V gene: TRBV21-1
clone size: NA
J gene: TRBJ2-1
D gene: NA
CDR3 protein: CARGPGYTYNEQFF
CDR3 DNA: TGTGCCAGGGGCCCTGGGTATACCTACAATGAGCAGTTCTTC

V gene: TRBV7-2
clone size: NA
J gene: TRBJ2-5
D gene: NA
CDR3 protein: CASSLVQGARGTQYF
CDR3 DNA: TGTGCCAGCAGCTTAGTACAGGGTGCCAGGGGGACCCAGTACTTC

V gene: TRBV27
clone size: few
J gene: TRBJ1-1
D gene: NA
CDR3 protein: CASSSYSMNTEAFF
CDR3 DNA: TGTGCCAGCAGTTCATACAGCATGAACACTGAAGCTTTCTTT

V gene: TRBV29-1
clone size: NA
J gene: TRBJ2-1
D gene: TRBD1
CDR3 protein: CSIQSGQVHNEQFF
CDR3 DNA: TGCAGCATACAATCGGGACAGGTTCACAATGAGCAGTTCTTC

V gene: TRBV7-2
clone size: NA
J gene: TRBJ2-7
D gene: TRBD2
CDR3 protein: CASSVTSVTSYEQYF
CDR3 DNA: TGTGCCAGCAGCGTGACTAGCGTAACCTCCTACGAGCAGTACTTC

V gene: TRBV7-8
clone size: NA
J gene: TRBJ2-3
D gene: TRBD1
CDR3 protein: CASSLLVQGVDTQYF
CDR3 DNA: TGTGCCAGCAGCTTATTGGTCCAGGGGGTAGATACGCAGTATTTT

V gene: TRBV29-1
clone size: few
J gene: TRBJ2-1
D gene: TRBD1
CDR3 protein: CSVATGGSGEQFF
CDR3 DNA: TGCAGCGTTGCAACAGGGGGCTCGGGAGAGCAGTTCTTC

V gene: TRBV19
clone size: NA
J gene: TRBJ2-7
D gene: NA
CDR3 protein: CASSMVGYYEQYF
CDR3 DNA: TGTGCCAGTAGTATGGTGGGGTACTACGAGCAGTACTTC

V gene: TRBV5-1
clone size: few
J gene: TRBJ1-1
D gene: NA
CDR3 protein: CASSLREFGSRFLTEAFF
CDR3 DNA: TGCGCCAGCAGCCTCCGCGAATTTGGGTCCCGCTTCCTCACTGAAGCTTTCTTT